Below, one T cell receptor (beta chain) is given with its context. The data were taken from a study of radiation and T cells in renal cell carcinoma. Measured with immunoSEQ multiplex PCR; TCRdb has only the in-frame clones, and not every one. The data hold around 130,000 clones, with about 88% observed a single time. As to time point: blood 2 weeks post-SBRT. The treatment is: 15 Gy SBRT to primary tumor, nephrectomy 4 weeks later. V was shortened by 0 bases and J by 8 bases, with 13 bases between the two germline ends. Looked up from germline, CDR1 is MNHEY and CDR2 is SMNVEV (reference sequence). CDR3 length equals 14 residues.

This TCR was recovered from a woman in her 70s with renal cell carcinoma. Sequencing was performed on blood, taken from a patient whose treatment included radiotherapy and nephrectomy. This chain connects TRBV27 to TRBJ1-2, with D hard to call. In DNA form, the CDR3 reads TGTGCCAGCAGTTTATCCCGGACTCAAGGGGGCTACACCTTC. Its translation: CASSLSRTQGGYTF.